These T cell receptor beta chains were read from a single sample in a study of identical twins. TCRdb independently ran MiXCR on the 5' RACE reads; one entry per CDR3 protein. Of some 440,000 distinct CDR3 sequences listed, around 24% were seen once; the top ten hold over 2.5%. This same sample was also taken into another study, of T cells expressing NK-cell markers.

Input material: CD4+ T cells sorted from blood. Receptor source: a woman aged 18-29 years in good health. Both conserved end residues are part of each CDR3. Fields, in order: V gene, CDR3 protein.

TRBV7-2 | CASSLVSGGRDIQYF
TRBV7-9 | CASSLAIGQNGEKLFF
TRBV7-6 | CASSHVPAPQYF
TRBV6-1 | CASSRGQGNNSPLHF
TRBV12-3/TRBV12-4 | CASSFRLAGTGELFF
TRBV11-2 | CASSRSSRNEQFF
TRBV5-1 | CASSEGQWNTGELFF
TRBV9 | CASSSHIQRGYNEQFF
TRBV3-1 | CASSLQGAAEAFF
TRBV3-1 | CTFSLGITGRLTGELFF
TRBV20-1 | CSARDLRQGATGELFF
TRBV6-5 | CASSYTPRQGRNSPLHF
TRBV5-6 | CASSRDRGKLFF
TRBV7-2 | CASSLGAMTTEAFF
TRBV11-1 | CASSNPGLRIEAFF
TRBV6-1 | CASRFGTGDTEAFF
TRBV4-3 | CASSQEVRDTIYF
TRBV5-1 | CASSLVRSEEKYF
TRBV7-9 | CASSHTHEQFF
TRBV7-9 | CASTGTGGLVGYTF
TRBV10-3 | CAISAGTHEQFF